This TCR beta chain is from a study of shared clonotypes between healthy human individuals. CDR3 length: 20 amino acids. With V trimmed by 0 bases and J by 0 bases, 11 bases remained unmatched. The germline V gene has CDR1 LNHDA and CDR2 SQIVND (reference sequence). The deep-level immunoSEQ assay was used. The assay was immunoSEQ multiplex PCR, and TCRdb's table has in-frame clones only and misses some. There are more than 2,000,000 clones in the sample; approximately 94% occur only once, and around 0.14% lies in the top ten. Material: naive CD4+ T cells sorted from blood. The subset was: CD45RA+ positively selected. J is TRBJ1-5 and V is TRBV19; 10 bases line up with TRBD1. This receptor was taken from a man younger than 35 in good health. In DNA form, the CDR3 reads TGTGCCAGTAGTATAGATACCGGGACAGGGGCCTCACCTAGCAATCAGCCCCAGCATTTT. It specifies CASSIDTGTGASPSNQPQHF.